The following is a T cell receptor beta chain sequence with its context. The protocol was immunoSEQ multiplex PCR, while the TCRdb copy is restricted to in-frame clones and leaves out a portion. The table shows 150,000 to 200,000 clones, with nearly 85% occurring only once. The data originate from a study of blood T cell repertoires in COVID-19. Study as a whole: The samples span acute and convalescent COVID-19 from the United States, Italy and Spain.

The CDR3 runs 15 residues. Germline CDR1 SEHNR, CDR2 FQNEAQ (reference sequence). The V segment lost 5 bases and the J segment 4 bases; nucleotides outside the gene matches: 7. The TCR comes from a woman aged 25-40 years with acute or convalescent COVID-19. Source material: peripheral blood. The gene calls are TRBV7-9 and TRBJ2-3, with 9 bases aligning to TRBD2. CDR3 in DNA: TGTGCCAGCAGCCCGGCAGGCGGGAGGGCAGATACGCAGTATTTT. Amino acid sequence: CASSPAGGRADTQYF.